One sample yielded the 2 T cell receptor beta chains listed below, sequenced in a study of blood T cell repertoires in COVID-19. Using immunoSEQ multiplex PCR, the repertoire was profiled, and TCRdb retains in-frame clones only, with some absent. The sample lists roughly 120,000 clones, 90% occurring once. Material: peripheral blood. These receptors came from a human donor with active COVID-19. The donor label of this sample is uncertain.

This clone came up once. A junction boundary mismatches the germline segment, possibly from a read error. The rearrangement links TRBV5-4 to TRBJ1-2; TRBD1 aligns across 7 bases. The germline gives CDR1 SGHNT, CDR2 YYREEE (reference sequence). There are 13 residues in the CDR3. CDR3: CASSPYLGQAITF. For the CDR3, the DNA is TGTGCCAGCAGCCCTTACCTAGGACAGGCAATAACTTTC.

The chain uses TRBV5-1 and TRBJ2-7; the D is unclear. CDR3 length equals 15 residues. CDR1 is SGHRS and CDR2 is YFSETQ in the germline V gene. The ends were cut back, 0 bases at V and 2 bases at J, with 12 bases in the middle. CDR3 DNA sequence: TGCGCCAGCAGCTTGGGAGGTGGATATACCTACGAGCAGTACTTC. This encodes CASSLGGGYTYEQYF. Filled out from reference TRBV5-1 and TRBJ2-7, the complete variable domain reads KAGVTQTPRYLIKTRGQQVTLSCSPISGHRSVSWYQQTPGQGLQFLFEYFSETQRNKGNFPGRFSGRQFSNSRSEMNVSTLELGDSALYLCASSLGGGYTYEQYFGPGTRLTVT.